This T cell receptor (beta chain) derives from a study of regulatory T cells in long-lasting Graves disease. Study outcomes and limitations: Preferential use of TRBV28, TRBJ1-2 and TRBJ2-5 was seen in persistent disease.

The time point was: newly diagnosed GD, antithyroid drugs for less than 3 months. Isolated PBMC RNA provided the starting material for the TCR library. Libraries of TCR beta came from iRepertoire HTBI primers plus Arm-PCR of CDR3 regions. TCRdb redid the calling of the multiplex PCR reads with MiXCR, one entry per CDR3 protein. The sample yields more than 400,000 distinct CDR3 sequences, around 15% seen once. Regarding this clonotype: Its target is not known.

V trimming: 4 bases; J trimming: 5 bases; junction bases outside the gene matches: 11. CDR3 length: 16 amino acids. This sample was shared with a second study, whose subject was T cells in Graves' hyperthyroidism and ophthalmopathy.

The sequencing used peripheral blood mononuclear cells (PBMCs), collected at new diagnosis, from a patient treated with antithyroid drugs. The source is a middle-aged man with Graves disease. This chain uses TRBV12-3 or TRBV12-4 with TRBJ2-7; 10 bases are a match to TRBD1. CDR3: CASSSGGGTGANEQYF. In DNA form, the CDR3 reads TGTGCCAGCAGTTCGGGAGGGGGGACAGGGGCTAACGAGCAGTACTTC.